The T cell receptor beta chain described here comes from a study of CD8+CD57+ T cells in acquired aplastic anemia. Researchers used genomic DNA as the template to profile TCR beta VDJ and CDR3. TCRdb called the reads again in MiXCR, with one record for every CDR3 protein. The sample carries about 470,000 distinct CDR3 sequences, roughly 34% recorded once. General study results and limits: Between patients and controls, around 31 CD8+ CDR3 sequences were found in common.

Individuals selected for sequencing had exhibited CD8+CD57+ cell expansion on flow cytometry. There were no patients without severe acquired aplastic anemia. When blood sampling took place, the patients had received no therapy. Comments on this clonotype: Its antigen remains unidentified.

Sequencing input: sorted CD4+, CD8+, or CD8+CD57+ T cells (not recorded which) from PBMCs. The source of this sequence is a human donor with aplastic anemia.

In DNA form, the CDR3 reads TGTGCCACCAGCAGAGATTTAGCCAGATCTTATGGCTACACCTTC. Residues: CATSRDLARSYGYTF. V usage is TRBV15 and J usage is TRBJ1-2; D gene uncertain. Trimming shortened V by 0 bases and J by 5 bases, and 13 bases separated the two germline ends. The CDR3 length is 15 residues. Germline CDR1 is LNHNV and CDR2 is YYDKDF (reference sequence).